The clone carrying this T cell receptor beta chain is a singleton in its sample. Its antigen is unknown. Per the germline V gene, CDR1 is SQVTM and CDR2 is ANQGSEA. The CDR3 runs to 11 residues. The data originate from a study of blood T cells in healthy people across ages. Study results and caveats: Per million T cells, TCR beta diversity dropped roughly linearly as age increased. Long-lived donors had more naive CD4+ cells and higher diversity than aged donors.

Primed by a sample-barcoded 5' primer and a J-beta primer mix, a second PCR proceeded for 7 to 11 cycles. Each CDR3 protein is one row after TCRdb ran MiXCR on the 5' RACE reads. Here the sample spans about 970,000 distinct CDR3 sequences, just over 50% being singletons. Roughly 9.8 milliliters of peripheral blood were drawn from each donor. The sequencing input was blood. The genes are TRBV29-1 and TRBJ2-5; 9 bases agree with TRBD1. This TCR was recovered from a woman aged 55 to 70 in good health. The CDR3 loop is CKGTGQNEQYF. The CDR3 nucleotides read TGCAAGGGGACAGGGCAGAATGAGCAGTACTTC.